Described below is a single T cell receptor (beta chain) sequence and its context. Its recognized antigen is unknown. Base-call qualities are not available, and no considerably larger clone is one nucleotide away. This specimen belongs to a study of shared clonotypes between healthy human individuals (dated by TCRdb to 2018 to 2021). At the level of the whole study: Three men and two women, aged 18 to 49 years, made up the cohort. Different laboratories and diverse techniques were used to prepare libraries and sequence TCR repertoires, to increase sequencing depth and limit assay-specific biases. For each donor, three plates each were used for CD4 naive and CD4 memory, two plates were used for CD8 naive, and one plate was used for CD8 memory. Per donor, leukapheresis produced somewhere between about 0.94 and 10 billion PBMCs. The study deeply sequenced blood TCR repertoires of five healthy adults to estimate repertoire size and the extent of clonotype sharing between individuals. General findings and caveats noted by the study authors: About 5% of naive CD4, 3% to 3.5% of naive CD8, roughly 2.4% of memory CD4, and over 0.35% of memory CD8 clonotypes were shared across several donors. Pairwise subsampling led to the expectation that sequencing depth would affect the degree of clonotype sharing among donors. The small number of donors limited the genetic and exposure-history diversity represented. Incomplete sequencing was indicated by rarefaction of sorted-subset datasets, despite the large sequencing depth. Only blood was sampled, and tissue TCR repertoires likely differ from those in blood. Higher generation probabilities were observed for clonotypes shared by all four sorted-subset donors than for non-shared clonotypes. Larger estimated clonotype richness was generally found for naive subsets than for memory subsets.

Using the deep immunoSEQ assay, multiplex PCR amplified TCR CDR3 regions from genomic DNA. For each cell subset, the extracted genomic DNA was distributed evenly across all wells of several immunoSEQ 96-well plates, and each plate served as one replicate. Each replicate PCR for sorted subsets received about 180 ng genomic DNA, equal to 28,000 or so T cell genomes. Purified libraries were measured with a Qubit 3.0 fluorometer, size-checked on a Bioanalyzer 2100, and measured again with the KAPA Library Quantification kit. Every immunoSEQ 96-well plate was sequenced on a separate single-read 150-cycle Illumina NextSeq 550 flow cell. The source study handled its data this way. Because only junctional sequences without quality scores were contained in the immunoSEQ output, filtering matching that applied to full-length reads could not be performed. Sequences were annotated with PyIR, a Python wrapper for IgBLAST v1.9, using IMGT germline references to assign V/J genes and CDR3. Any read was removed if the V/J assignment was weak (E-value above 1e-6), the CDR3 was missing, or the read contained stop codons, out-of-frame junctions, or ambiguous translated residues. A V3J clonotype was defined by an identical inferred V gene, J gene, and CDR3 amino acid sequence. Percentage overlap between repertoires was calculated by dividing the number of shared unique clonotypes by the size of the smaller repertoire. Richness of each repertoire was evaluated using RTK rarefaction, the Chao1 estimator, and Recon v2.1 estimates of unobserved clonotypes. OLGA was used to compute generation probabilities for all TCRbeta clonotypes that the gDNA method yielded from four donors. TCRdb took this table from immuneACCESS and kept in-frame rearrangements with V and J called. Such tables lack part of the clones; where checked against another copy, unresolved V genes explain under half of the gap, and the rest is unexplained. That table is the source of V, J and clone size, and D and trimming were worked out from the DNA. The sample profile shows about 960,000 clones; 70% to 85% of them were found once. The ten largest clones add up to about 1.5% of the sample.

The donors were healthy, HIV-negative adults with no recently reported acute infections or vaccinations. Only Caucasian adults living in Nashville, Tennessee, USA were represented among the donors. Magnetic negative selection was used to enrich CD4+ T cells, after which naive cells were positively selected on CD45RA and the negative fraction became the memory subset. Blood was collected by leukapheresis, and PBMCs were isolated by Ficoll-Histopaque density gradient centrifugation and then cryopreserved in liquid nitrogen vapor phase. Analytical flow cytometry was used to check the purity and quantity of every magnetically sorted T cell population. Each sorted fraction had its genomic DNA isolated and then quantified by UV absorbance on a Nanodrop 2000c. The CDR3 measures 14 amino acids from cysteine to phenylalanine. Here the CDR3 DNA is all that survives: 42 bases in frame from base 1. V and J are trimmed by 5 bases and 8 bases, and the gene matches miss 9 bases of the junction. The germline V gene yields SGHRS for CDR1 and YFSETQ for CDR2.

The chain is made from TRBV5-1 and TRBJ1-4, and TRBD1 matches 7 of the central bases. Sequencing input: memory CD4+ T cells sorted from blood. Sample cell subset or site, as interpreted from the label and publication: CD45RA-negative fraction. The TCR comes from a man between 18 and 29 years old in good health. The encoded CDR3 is CASRPTGVEEKLFF. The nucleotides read TGCGCCAGCAGGCCCACAGGGGTGGAAGAAAAACTGTTTTTT.